The 32 T cell receptor beta chains below were found in one sample sequenced in a study of OX40 agonist ivuxolimab in advanced cancers. The data were produced by immunoSEQ multiplex PCR, yet TCRdb's version contains in-frame clones alone and is incomplete. The sample holds 25,000 to 40,000 clones, 80% to 90% seen once. The input for sequencing was CD4+ or CD8+ T cells sorted from blood, taken in a trial of the OX40 agonist ivuxolimab. These receptors all come from an adult with an advanced solid tumor such as melanoma, head and neck, liver or kidney cancer.

The chain joins TRBV6-6 to TRBJ2-7, with D possibly matching TRBD2 (6 bases). The CDR3 has 14 amino acids. The germline V gene encodes CDR1 MNHNY and CDR2 SVGAGI (reference sequence). The ends were cut back, 4 bases at V and 3 bases at J, with 13 bases in the middle. CDR3 in DNA: TGTGCCAGCAGTTTTGGCGGGAATTTCTACGAGCAGTACTTC. Translated: CASSFGGNFYEQYF.

V gene TRBV7-6 combines with J gene TRBJ1-2; no clear D. V lost 1 base and J 1 base, leaving 7 bases between the germline ends. CDR3 size: 14 residues. CDR1 SGHVS and CDR2 FNYEAQ come from the germline V gene. CDR3 sequence (DNA): TGTGCCAGCAGCTTAGGGGCCAGTAACTATGGCTACACCTTC. Its translation is CASSLGASNYGYTF.

The chain couples TRBV29-1 to TRBJ2-1; the D is unclear. Per germline, CDR1 SQVTM and CDR2 ANQGSEA. Trimming cost V 0 bases and J 8 bases, with 8 bases left between them. This CDR3 has 12 amino acids. The CDR3 is CSVEEANDEQFF. The CDR3 DNA is TGCAGCGTTGAAGAGGCTAACGATGAGCAGTTCTTC.

This rearrangement joins TRBV7-9 to TRBJ1-3; D is unclear. Germline-derived CDR1 and CDR2 are SEHNR and FQNEAQ (reference sequence). The CDR3 has 19 amino acids. V gave up 4 bases and J gave up 8 bases, with 30 bases separating them. The CDR3 DNA reads TGTGCCAGCAGCTCTGAACCACGAGGTCAGAAGGTCTTTCTTGACACCATATATTTT. Translated: CASSSEPRGQKVFLDTIYF.

The genes are TRBV28 and TRBJ1-3, with D possibly TRBD1 on 5 matching bases. The ends were cut back, 5 bases at V and 0 bases at J, with 14 bases in the middle. Germline CDR1 reads MDHEN; CDR2 reads SYDVKM. CDR3 length: 16 amino acids. CDR3 nucleotides: TGTGCCAGCAGTCTATTCCAGGGTCTCTCTGGAAACACCATATATTTT. This sequence encodes CASSLFQGLSGNTIYF.

V gene TRBV28 combines with J gene TRBJ2-6, with D uncertain. The CDR3 is 15 residues long. From germline, CDR1 is MDHEN and CDR2 SYDVKM. Trimming stripped 2 bases from V and 4 bases from J, with 9 bases between. The CDR3 DNA reads TGTGCCAGCAGTTTAGTGGGGTACGGGGCCAACGTCCTGACTTTC. Translated, it gives CASSLVGYGANVLTF.

The chain uses TRBV6-1 and TRBJ1-3; D call uncertain. V lost 4 bases and J 0 bases, leaving 7 bases between the germline ends. Germline V CDR1 and CDR2: MNHNS, SASEGT. CDR3 length equals 14 residues. The CDR3 bases are TGTGCCAGCAGTGTGGGCAGCTCTGGAAACACCATATATTTT. It is translated as CASSVGSSGNTIYF.

The rearrangement joins TRBV11-2 to TRBJ2-1; no definite D call. V was trimmed by 4 bases and J by 0 bases, leaving 4 bases between them. CDR1 and CDR2 (germline): SGHAT, FQNNGV. This CDR3 spans 13 amino acids. CDR3 nucleotides: TGTGCCAGCAGCTCCGGCTCCTACAATGAGCAGTTCTTC. The encoded protein is CASSSGSYNEQFF.

This chain connects TRBV7-9 to TRBJ2-1, with D maybe TRBD2 (5 bases). The CDR3 runs to 11 residues. Per the germline V gene, CDR1 is SEHNR and CDR2 is FQNEAQ (reference sequence). V dropped 10 bases and J dropped 2 bases, with 6 bases sitting between them. The CDR3 coding sequence is TGTGCCACCGGGGCCTACAATGAGCAGTTCTTC. Amino acids: CATGAYNEQFF.

The chain uses TRBV5-1 and TRBJ2-5; no reliable D call. This CDR3 is built from 13 residues. V was trimmed by 6 bases and J by 4 bases, leaving 13 bases between them. CDR1 and CDR2 from the germline V gene are SGHRS and YFSETQ. CDR3 protein: CASTPTLGETQYF. The CDR3 bases are TGCGCCAGCACCCCCACCCTCGGAGAGACCCAGTACTTC.

This chain links TRBV19 with TRBJ2-1; D is possibly TRBD1 (5 bases). CDR1 is LNHDA and CDR2 is SQIVND in the germline V gene (reference sequence). There are 12 residues in the CDR3. V was shortened by 4 bases and J by 5 bases, with 6 bases between the two germline ends. The CDR3 protein is CASSNRNNEQFF. DNA for the CDR3: TGTGCCAGTAGTAACAGGAACAATGAGCAGTTCTTC.

The gene calls are TRBV5-4 and TRBJ2-1; 15 nucleotides agree with TRBD2. The V gene end was trimmed by 4 bases and the J gene end by 10 bases; junction bases not matched to a gene: 9. The CDR3 sequence is 16 residues long. The germline V gene has CDR1 SGHNT and CDR2 YYREEE (reference sequence). CDR3 bases: TGTGCCAGCAGCGTGGGACTAGCGGGAGGAGTGGACGAGCAGTTCTTC. Translation: CASSVGLAGGVDEQFF.

This rearrangement joins TRBV19 to TRBJ1-2; perhaps TRBD1 as D (5 bases). V dropped 9 bases and J dropped 4 bases, with 18 bases sitting between them. Germline CDR1 and CDR2: LNHDA and SQIVND (reference sequence). The CDR3 is 14 residues long. The DNA for the CDR3 is TGTGCCAGCCATCGGGCGGCGGGGGGCTATGGCTACACCTTC. Its translation is CASHRAAGGYGYTF.

V usage is TRBV7-2 and J usage is TRBJ2-1, with D possibly being TRBD1 (5 bases). CDR1 and CDR2 (germline): SGHTA, FQGNSA. The V gene lost 1 base and the J gene lost 0 bases, with 13 bases spanning the gap. The CDR3 consists of 17 residues. CDR3 in amino acids: CASSLGWGVSSYNEQFF. The CDR3 nucleotides are TGTGCCAGCAGCTTAGGTTGGGGCGTCAGCTCCTACAATGAGCAGTTCTTC.

This chain connects TRBV5-1 to TRBJ2-3, with 12 bases that match TRBD2. Germline V gene data show CDR1 as SGHRS and CDR2 as YFSETQ. The CDR3 has 17 residues. The V segment lost 4 bases and the J segment 6 bases; nucleotides outside the gene matches: 12. CDR3 nucleotides: TGCGCCAGCAGCCCCCGGACTAGCGGGGTCCCACAGGATACGCAGTATTTT. Protein: CASSPRTSGVPQDTQYF.

The V call is TRBV2, the J call TRBJ2-1; 11 positions agree with TRBD2. This CDR3 has 13 residues. V lost 7 bases, J lost 10 bases, and 6 bases stayed unmatched. Germline CDR1 SNHLY, CDR2 FYNNEI. The CDR3 DNA is TGTGCCAGCAATCGACTAGCGGGAAGGGAGCAGTTCTTC. This codes for CASNRLAGREQFF.

The V gene is TRBV12-1, the J gene TRBJ2-5; no DNA check was done on the table's D call, TRBD2. TRBV12-1 is annotated as a pseudogene. The length of the CDR3 is 19 residues. The CDR3 region is CASSFGGTSGNVGWETQYF. The CDR3, as DNA: TGTGCCAGCAGCTTTGGGGGGACTAGCGGGAACGTGGGTTGGGAGACCCAGTACTTC.

The gene calls are TRBV4-2 and TRBJ2-3, with TRBD2 matching 8 bases. The CDR3 spans 16 residues. Trimming at V came to 1 base and at J to 2 bases, leaving 5 bases not matched to a gene. Germline V gene sequence: CDR1 LGHNA, CDR2 YNFKEQ. CDR3 protein: CASSQVSGTYTDTQYF. CDR3 sequence (DNA): TGTGCCAGCAGCCAAGTTAGCGGGACTTACACAGATACGCAGTATTTT.

The J gene is TRBJ1-1, the V gene TRBV6-5; a possible D gene is TRBD1 (5 bases). The CDR3 consists of 14 residues. Germline CDR1 and CDR2: MNHEY and SVGAGI. The germline V and J ends were trimmed by 2 bases and 1 base, with 8 bases remaining between them. Here the CDR3 DNA reads TGTGCCAGCAGTTACACAAGGGGGAACACTGAAGCTTTCTTT. Protein: CASSYTRGNTEAFF.

V is TRBV6-1 and J is TRBJ1-4; possible D gene TRBD1, 6 bases. The CDR3 sequence is 14 residues long. The V gene's germline CDR1 is MNHNS and CDR2 SASEGT. V was clipped by 6 bases and J by 3 bases, with 11 bases between them. CDR3 DNA sequence: TGTGCCAGCAGCTTGACAGGCCCTAATGAAAAACTGTTTTTT. Translation gives CASSLTGPNEKLFF.

DNA of the CDR3: TGTGCCAGCAGCTTTAAGGCGACTAGCACAGATACGCAGTATTTT. This sequence encodes CASSFKATSTDTQYF. V gene TRBV13 combines with J gene TRBJ2-3; no reliable D call. CDR3 size: 15 residues. V gave up 3 bases and J gave up 0 bases, with 10 bases separating them. Germline V gene sequence: CDR1 PRHDT, CDR2 FYEKMQ (reference sequence).

In nucleotides, the CDR3 is TGCGCCAGCAGCTTGTGGGGGGCGGGGAACACTGAAGCTTTCTTT. Translation gives CASSLWGAGNTEAFF. The chain uses TRBV5-1 and TRBJ1-1; D is possibly TRBD1 (6 bases). CDR3 length: 15 residues. The germline gives CDR1 SGHRS, CDR2 YFSETQ. The ends were cut back, 1 base at V and 1 base at J, with 11 bases in the middle.

The CDR3 is CASSLGTSGSYEQYF. The CDR3 DNA follows: TGCGCCAGCAGCTTGGGGACTAGCGGCTCCTACGAGCAGTACTTC. V usage is TRBV5-1 and J usage is TRBJ2-7; 10 bases are shared with TRBD2. Per the germline V gene, CDR1 is SGHRS and CDR2 is YFSETQ. The CDR3 spans 15 residues. The V and J ends lost 0 bases and 0 bases, in that order; junction bases with no gene match: 0.

This chain joins TRBV19 and TRBJ1-2, with TRBD1 as a possible D gene (6 bases). The CDR3 loop spans 13 amino acids. V lost 5 bases, J lost 4 bases, and 11 bases lay in between. CDR1 is LNHDA and CDR2 is SQIVND in the germline V gene (reference sequence). This CDR3 reads CASSLQGGYGYTF. Written as DNA, the CDR3 is TGTGCCAGTAGTCTACAGGGCGGCTATGGCTACACCTTC. Full variable domain (rest looked up from reference TRBV19 and TRBJ1-2): DGGITQSPKYLFRKEGQNVTLSCEQNLNHDAMYWYRQDPGQGLRLIYYSQIVNDFQKGDIAEGYSVSREKKESFPLTVTSAQKNPTAFYLCASSLQGGYGYTFGSGTRLTVV.

The CDR3 is CSVENPGTGAYEQYF. In DNA, the CDR3 is TGCAGCGTTGAAAACCCCGGGACAGGGGCCTACGAGCAGTACTTC. The chain carries TRBV29-1 and TRBJ2-7; 10 nucleotides match TRBD1. There are 15 residues in the CDR3. With V trimmed by 2 bases and J by 2 bases, 6 bases remained unmatched. Germline CDR1 is SQVTM and CDR2 is ANQGSEA.

This chain uses TRBV4-1 with TRBJ2-2, with TRBD1 matching over 8 bases. Trimming cost V 4 bases and J 3 bases; bases outside gene matches: 1. CDR3 length: 14 amino acids. Germline loops: CDR1 MGHRA, CDR2 YSYEKL. CDR3 amino acids: CASSRGQDTGELFF. CDR3 sequence (DNA): TGCGCCAGCAGCCGGGGACAGGACACCGGGGAGCTGTTTTTT.

In this sample, this clone turned up once. This chain uses TRBV4-1 with TRBJ2-7, with TRBD2 matching 12 bases. V gave up 3 bases and J gave up 1 base; unmatched junction bases: 4. There are 16 residues in the CDR3. The germline CDR1 and CDR2 sequences are MGHRA and YSYEKL. The CDR3 region is CASSQETSGGSYEQYF. The CDR3 DNA follows: TGCGCCAGCAGCCAGGAGACTAGCGGGGGTTCCTACGAGCAGTACTTC.

CDR3 sequence reads: CASSLGQGDYGYTF. The CDR3 DNA sequence: TGCGCCAGCAGCTTAGGACAGGGGGACTATGGCTACACCTTC. This rearrangement joins TRBV5-1 to TRBJ1-2, with 10 nucleotides matching TRBD1. Germline-derived CDR1 and CDR2 are SGHRS and YFSETQ. Losses at the gene ends were 2 bases for V and 3 bases for J; bases not matched to a gene: 1. The CDR3 covers 14 residues.

The V call is TRBV6-6, the J call TRBJ1-5; 8 bases map to TRBD1. V gave up 2 bases and J gave up 5 bases; unmatched junction bases: 5. Germline V gene data show CDR1 as MNHNY and CDR2 as SVGAGI (reference sequence). This CDR3 has 15 amino acids. CDR3 in amino acids: CASSYGVTGDQPQHF. CDR3 DNA: TGTGCCAGCAGTTACGGGGTGACAGGGGATCAGCCCCAGCATTTT.

The J gene is TRBJ2-7, the V gene TRBV5-1, with D maybe TRBD2 (6 bases). The germline V gene encodes CDR1 SGHRS and CDR2 YFSETQ. The CDR3 sequence is 14 residues long. Trimming shortened V by 2 bases and J by 3 bases, and 12 bases separated the two germline ends. The DNA of the CDR3 is TGCGCCAGCAGCTTTCGGGACTTTCACTACGAGCAGTACTTC. Translated, it gives CASSFRDFHYEQYF.

The chain employs TRBV5-4 and TRBJ2-7, with 9 bases fitting TRBD2. The germline CDR1 and CDR2 sequences are SGHNT and YYREEE (reference sequence). This CDR3 contains 17 residues. V lost 5 bases to trimming and J lost 4 bases; unmatched junction nucleotides: 16. The CDR3 nucleotides read TGTGCCAGCAGGCCTATGGGTAGCGGGAGCCTATCTTACGAGCAGTACTTC. The encoded protein is CASRPMGSGSLSYEQYF.

This chain joins TRBV2 and TRBJ2-4; no clear D. The CDR3 consists of 12 residues. V was cut by 7 bases and J by 0 bases, with 4 bases left in between. The V gene's germline CDR1 is SNHLY and CDR2 FYNNEI. The CDR3 DNA sequence: TGTGCCAGCACTATAGCCAAAAACATTCAGTACTTC. It codes for CASTIAKNIQYF.